The rows below give T cell receptor beta chains drawn from one sample of a study of memory CD4+ T cells and cytomegalovirus serostatus. Profiled with immunoSEQ multiplex PCR; TCRdb holds only in-frame clones, not every one. Of approximately 53,000 clones listed, 82% are singletons. Sequenced: memory CD4+ T cells from blood. The receptors were gathered from an adult in good health and CMV-seronegative. Both conserved end residues are part of each CDR3.

j_gene: TRBJ1-1
v_gene: TRBV6-5
CDR3aa: CASSYFGRNTEAFF

j_gene: TRBJ2-7
v_gene: TRBV27
CDR3aa: CASLSPLRPEQYF

j_gene: TRBJ1-2
v_gene: TRBV18
CDR3aa: CASSRQENYGYTF

j_gene: TRBJ1-1
v_gene: TRBV7-2
CDR3aa: CASSPPGTGRRLISGEAFF

j_gene: TRBJ1-1
v_gene: TRBV9
CDR3aa: CASSIRGSTEAFF

j_gene: TRBJ2-7
v_gene: TRBV2
CDR3aa: CASGGTFRTEQYF

j_gene: TRBJ1-2
v_gene: TRBV5-6
CDR3aa: CASSLGFRKYGAGYGYTF

j_gene: TRBJ2-1
v_gene: TRBV7-2
CDR3aa: CASSLGRQGLQFF

j_gene: TRBJ1-2
v_gene: TRBV2
CDR3aa: CASSGDGYTF

j_gene: TRBJ2-7
v_gene: TRBV7-2
CDR3aa: CASSPLGYTDEQYF

j_gene: TRBJ1-2
v_gene: TRBV5-1
CDR3aa: CASSSGDRFYGYTF

j_gene: TRBJ2-5
v_gene: TRBV5-4
CDR3aa: CASSLSGSVPQETQYF

j_gene: TRBJ2-5
v_gene: TRBV7-8
CDR3aa: CASSLVPGWRSTSETQYF

j_gene: TRBJ2-5
v_gene: TRBV7-2
CDR3aa: CASSLQRGGRETQYF

j_gene: TRBJ1-2
v_gene: TRBV5-4
CDR3aa: CASRYDRSFGYTF

j_gene: TRBJ2-7
v_gene: TRBV18
CDR3aa: CASSEQSGGVYEQYF

j_gene: TRBJ2-3
v_gene: TRBV18
CDR3aa: CASSPPGSGDTQYF

j_gene: TRBJ1-1
v_gene: TRBV7-3
CDR3aa: CASRLRGMAEAFF

j_gene: TRBJ1-1
v_gene: TRBV28
CDR3aa: CASSLPGMNTEAFF

j_gene: TRBJ2-7
v_gene: TRBV4-2
CDR3aa: CASSEERRGYEQYF

j_gene: TRBJ2-3
v_gene: TRBV2
CDR3aa: CASSPSGGSTDTQYF

j_gene: TRBJ2-2
v_gene: TRBV7-9
CDR3aa: CASSNRDSGDTGELFF

j_gene: TRBJ2-6
v_gene: TRBV7-2
CDR3aa: CASSPRGTSSGANVLTF

j_gene: TRBJ2-1
v_gene: TRBV30
CDR3aa: CAGSTGSSYNEQFF

j_gene: TRBJ1-1
v_gene: TRBV4-1
CDR3aa: CASSHRTATGVFF

j_gene: TRBJ2-7
v_gene: TRBV5-6
CDR3aa: CASNLGGYNYEQYF

j_gene: TRBJ1-1
v_gene: TRBV6-4
CDR3aa: CASSDRDRNTEAFF

j_gene: TRBJ1-1
v_gene: TRBV9
CDR3aa: CASSVVQGNTEAFF

j_gene: TRBJ2-7
v_gene: TRBV18
CDR3aa: CASSPSGGLTSYEQYF

j_gene: TRBJ2-3
v_gene: TRBV15
CDR3aa: CATSRDRVVPQYF

j_gene: TRBJ1-6
v_gene: TRBV18
CDR3aa: CASSPGRVNSPLHF

j_gene: TRBJ1-4
v_gene: TRBV2
CDR3aa: CASRVQASGEKLFF

j_gene: TRBJ1-3
v_gene: TRBV7-6
CDR3aa: CASSEQRLSGNTIYF

j_gene: TRBJ1-1
v_gene: TRBV14
CDR3aa: CASSFGQGNTEAFF

j_gene: TRBJ1-5
v_gene: TRBV5-6
CDR3aa: CASSAGTGNNQPQHF

j_gene: TRBJ1-4
v_gene: TRBV9
CDR3aa: CASSPGWGTNEKLFF

j_gene: TRBJ2-3
v_gene: TRBV18
CDR3aa: CASSGPDTQYF

j_gene: TRBJ2-3
v_gene: TRBV19
CDR3aa: CASSSRLSGEVDTQYF

j_gene: TRBJ1-6
v_gene: TRBV6-5
CDR3aa: CASSYSKQSGHSPLHF

j_gene: TRBJ2-5
v_gene: TRBV5-1
CDR3aa: CASSRGQLEGETQYF

j_gene: TRBJ2-7
v_gene: TRBV7-9
CDR3aa: CASSLRGGYEQYF

j_gene: TRBJ1-2
v_gene: TRBV7-9
CDR3aa: CASDLGGYNYGYTF

j_gene: TRBJ1-3
v_gene: TRBV5-1
CDR3aa: CASSTSGPRSGNTIYF

j_gene: TRBJ1-4
v_gene: TRBV30
CDR3aa: CAWKWGQENEKLFF

j_gene: TRBJ1-2
v_gene: TRBV11-2
CDR3aa: CASSSLQLLQGRVYGYTF

j_gene: TRBJ1-2
v_gene: TRBV28
CDR3aa: CASSFIGSPSGYTF

j_gene: TRBJ1-6
v_gene: TRBV6-1
CDR3aa: CASNEPGQGYSPLHF

j_gene: TRBJ1-2
v_gene: TRBV9
CDR3aa: CASSEELRPNYGYTF

j_gene: TRBJ1-5
v_gene: TRBV19
CDR3aa: CASSIGETRYQPQHF

j_gene: TRBJ1-4
v_gene: TRBV6-6
CDR3aa: CASSYMTGGNEKLFF

j_gene: TRBJ2-5
v_gene: TRBV7-2
CDR3aa: CASSLIQETQYF

j_gene: TRBJ2-2
v_gene: TRBV4-3
CDR3aa: CASSQDPGKITGELFF